The source of this T cell receptor beta chain is a study of blood T cell repertoires in COVID-19. Study at large: COVID-19 samples collected from the United States, Italy and Spain covered acute and convalescent phases. T cells, B-cell-depleted T cells, or PBMCs supplied cDNA or gDNA.

The authors' processing: The assay estimated nucleated cells by amplifying reference gene primers. The repertoire was sequenced with immunoSEQ multiplex PCR; TCRdb's copy has only in-frame clones and lacks some. The D gene and trimming were derived from the DNA, and the V and J assignments and clone size from that table. The profile shows 75,000 to 80,000 clones, approximately 85% of them singletons. Per germline, CDR1 SGHRS and CDR2 YFSETQ. The V end was cut by 3 bases, the J end by 0 bases, with 9 bases between. CDR3 length equals 14 residues. Sequenced input: peripheral blood. The rearrangement uses TRBV5-1 and TRBJ1-2; the D is unclear. This receptor was taken from a man aged 55 to 70 with COVID-19, enrolled during active disease. The CDR3 DNA reads TGCGCCAGCAGCTCTCAGGATTCTAACTATGGCTACACCTTC. Translation: CASSSQDSNYGYTF. Supplemented by reference TRBV5-1 and TRBJ1-2, the full variable domain reads KAGVTQTPRYLIKTRGQQVTLSCSPISGHRSVSWYQQTPGQGLQFLFEYFSETQRNKGNFPGRFSGRQFSNSRSEMNVSTLELGDSALYLCASSSQDSNYGYTFGSGTRLTVV.